Sequencing of this TCR beta chain was carried out in a study of breast tumors, draining lymph nodes, adjacent tissues (dated by TCRdb to between 2015 and 2016). General notes on the study: Breast cancer patients provided tumor, adjacent nontumor tissue and axillary lymph nodes, and the study compared the TCR beta repertoires across these three sources. In human breast cancer, the study set out to evaluate how tumor, surrounding tissue and draining lymph node repertoires relate to one another and whether T cells may move between these sites.

What the research found in general, with its limitations: T-cell repertoire diversity in tumors was found to be lower than in lymph nodes but higher than in nontumor tissue, and preferential V and J gene usage was observed. In luminal-like breast cancer, tumor and nontumor tissue repertoires resembled each other significantly more than in basal-like breast cancer. The conclusion that tumor T cells originate in lymph nodes was framed as consistent with a hypothesis rather than directly demonstrated. A scenario in which most tumor T cells derive from the lymph node and then expand within tumor tissue was judged to be consistent with the data.

This clonotype has at least ten counts. It lacks a known antigen. Within one base of it there is no much larger clone, and no base qualities were kept. The axillary draining lymph nodes of breast cancer patients were the source of the lymph node samples. Relative to germline, V is missing 7 bases and J is missing 6 bases, with 5 bases of the junction outside any gene match. From cysteine to phenylalanine, the CDR3 is 11 amino acids long. Only CDR3 DNA remains: 33 bases, in frame from the first base. CDR1 SQVTM and CDR2 ANQGSEA are derived from the germline V gene. Instrument used: Illumina HiSeq 2000. TCR beta chain libraries were generated by multiplex PCR amplification. The amplified TCR beta chain products were analyzed by high-throughput sequencing. TCRdb reprocessing: public reads trimmed at Q25 with fastp, clones called with MiXCR, in-frame beta chains kept. Entries are consolidated by CDR3 protein sequence, retaining the most common genes and DNA. The sample records around 250,000 distinct CDR3 sequences, less than 45% of which are singletons. The ten largest clones take up over 3.5% of the sample.

The sample comprised axillary lymph node tissue. The V and J segments used are TRBV29-1 and TRBJ1-2; 7 central bases correspond to TRBD1. The clonotype originates from a female donor with breast cancer. Some clones in this sample may be carry-over from other donors' samples. The DNA is TGCAGCGCCGCGACAGGGAATGGCTACACCTTC. Its translation is CSAATGNGYTF.